What follows are 11 T cell receptor beta chains derived from one specimen sequenced in a study of technical replicates of blood from four donors. Sequencing used immunoSEQ multiplex PCR; TCRdb keeps in-frame clones, though not all of them. Of about 66,000 clones listed, roughly 90% are singletons. The sequenced sample was PBMCs. The receptor source for this set is a human donor in good health. Some clones in this sample may be carry-over from other donors' samples.

This rearrangement joins TRBV7-3 to TRBJ2-3, with 9 bases that match TRBD2. CDR1 SGHTA and CDR2 FQGTGA come from the germline V gene. The length of the CDR3 is 14 residues. The ends lost 4 bases at V and 8 bases at J; junction bases unmatched: 7. This chain's CDR3 is CASSSLAGEGTQYF. Here the CDR3 DNA reads TGTGCCAGCAGCTCCTTAGCGGGGGAAGGTACGCAGTATTTT.

The chain is built from TRBV19 and TRBJ2-7; D gene ambiguous. The V end lost 10 bases, the J end lost 4 bases, and 8 bases lay between the germline ends. Germline loops: CDR1 LNHDA, CDR2 SQIVND (reference sequence). The CDR3 covers 10 residues. The CDR3 DNA sequence: TGTGCCAATTACATTTACGAGCAGTACTTC. Its protein product is CANYIYEQYF.

The rearrangement joins TRBV7-9 to TRBJ2-7; TRBD2 matches 9 bases. The germline CDR1 and CDR2 sequences are SEHNR and FQNEAQ (reference sequence). The CDR3 loop spans 19 amino acids. V was clipped by 5 bases and J by 1 base; unmatched bases: 18. The CDR3 nucleotides read TGTGCCAGCAGCCCGTCGGGCGGCGGGAGGGCCCTCATGTCCTACGAGCAGTACTTC. As protein: CASSPSGGGRALMSYEQYF.

This chain links TRBV4-3 with TRBJ2-7; unclear D gene. Germline CDR1 LGHNA, CDR2 YSLEER. The CDR3 has 15 amino acids. V was trimmed by 0 bases and J by 3 bases, leaving 12 bases between them. The CDR3 loop reads CASSQDGQRGYEQYF. In DNA, the CDR3 is TGCGCCAGCAGCCAAGATGGCCAGCGAGGCTACGAGCAGTACTTC.

This clone was observed a handful of times. V and J are TRBV30 and TRBJ2-4; 10 positions agree with TRBD2. The CDR3 is made up of 17 amino acids. The V segment lost 1 base and the J segment 0 bases; nucleotides outside the gene matches: 6. Germline V gene lookup returns CDR1 GTSNPN and CDR2 SVGIG (reference sequence). In DNA form, the CDR3 reads TGTGCCTGGAGTGAACTAGCGGGAACCCTAGCCAAAAACATTCAGTACTTC. It translates to CAWSELAGTLAKNIQYF.

The chain uses TRBV6-6 and TRBJ1-6; D remains unclear. This CDR3 contains 15 residues. CDR1 is MNHNY and CDR2 is SVGAGI in the germline V gene (reference sequence). Between the trimmed V and J ends, which lost 2 bases and 1 base, there was a span of 6 bases. The CDR3 loop is CASSYEVSYNSPLHF. In nucleotides, the CDR3 is TGTGCCAGCAGTTACGAGGTTTCCTATAATTCACCCCTCCACTTT.

The gene calls are TRBV5-3 and TRBJ2-2; TRBD2 matches at 14 bases. TRBV5-3 is an open reading frame, and its role is uncertain. V was pared by 0 bases and J by 1 base, with 2 bases of the junction left unmatched. CDR3 length: 18 residues. The CDR3 sequence is CARSLVGLAGGNTGELFF. The DNA of the CDR3 is TGTGCCAGAAGCTTGGTAGGACTAGCGGGAGGGAACACCGGGGAGCTGTTTTTT.

The gene calls are TRBV2 and TRBJ2-7; no firm D call. With 8 bases removed from V and 1 base from J, the gap between germline ends came to 12 bases. The germline CDR1 and CDR2 sequences are SNHLY and FYNNEI. This CDR3 is 13 amino acids long. The CDR3 DNA follows: TGTGCCAGCTGTTTCGGGTATTCCTACGAGCAGTACTTC. It yields the protein CASCFGYSYEQYF.

This chain links TRBV6-5 with TRBJ2-7; 13 bases agree with TRBD2. J was trimmed by 5 bases and V by 6 bases; bases with no gene match: 7. This CDR3 region has 15 residues. CDR1 is MNHEY, CDR2 SVGAGI, per germline. The CDR3 sequence is CASRRRTSGSHEQYF. In nucleotides, the CDR3 is TGTGCCAGCAGACGACGGACTAGCGGGAGCCACGAGCAGTACTTC.

J is TRBJ2-7 and V is TRBV2; D is undetermined. Germline-derived CDR1 and CDR2 are SNHLY and FYNNEI. This CDR3 contains 11 residues. V lost 5 bases and J lost 3, with 5 bases in between. Here the CDR3 DNA reads TGTGCCAGCAGTTACAACTACGAGCAGTACTTC. The encoded protein is CASSYNYEQYF.

V and J are TRBV4-1 and TRBJ2-5; TRBD2 matches 10 bases. The CDR3 is made up of 15 amino acids. The V and J ends lost 0 bases and 9 bases, in that order; junction bases with no gene match: 7. Per the germline V gene, CDR1 is MGHRA and CDR2 is YSYEKL. This chain's CDR3 is CASSQDRASGGSQYF. For the CDR3, the DNA is TGCGCCAGCAGCCAAGATCGGGCTAGCGGGGGTTCCCAGTACTTC.